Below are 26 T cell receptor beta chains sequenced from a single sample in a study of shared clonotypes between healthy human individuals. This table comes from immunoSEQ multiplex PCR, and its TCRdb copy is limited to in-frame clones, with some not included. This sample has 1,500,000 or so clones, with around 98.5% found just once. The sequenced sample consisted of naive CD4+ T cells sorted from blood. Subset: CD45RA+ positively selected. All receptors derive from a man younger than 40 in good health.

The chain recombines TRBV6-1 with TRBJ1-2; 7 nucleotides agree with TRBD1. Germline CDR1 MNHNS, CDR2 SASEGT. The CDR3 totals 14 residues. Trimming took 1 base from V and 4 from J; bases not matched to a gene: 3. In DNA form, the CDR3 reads TGTGCCAGCAGTGAAGGGGCAGGGGGCTATGGCTACACCTTC. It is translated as CASSEGAGGYGYTF.

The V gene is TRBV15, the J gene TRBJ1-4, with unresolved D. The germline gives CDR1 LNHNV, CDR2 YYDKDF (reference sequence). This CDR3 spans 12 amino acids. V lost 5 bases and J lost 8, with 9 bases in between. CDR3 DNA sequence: TGTGCCACCAGCCGGCCTCTGGAAAAACTGTTTTTT. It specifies CATSRPLEKLFF.

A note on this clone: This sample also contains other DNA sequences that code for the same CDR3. CDR3 in amino acids: CASSLVKGDTEAFF. DNA for the CDR3: TGCGCCAGCAGCTTGGTTAAGGGAGATACTGAAGCTTTCTTT. The gene calls are TRBV5-1 and TRBJ1-1; no clear D gene. This CDR3 spans 14 amino acids. The germline CDR1 and CDR2 sequences are SGHRS and YFSETQ. The V gene lost 0 bases and the J gene lost 5 bases, with 11 bases spanning the gap.

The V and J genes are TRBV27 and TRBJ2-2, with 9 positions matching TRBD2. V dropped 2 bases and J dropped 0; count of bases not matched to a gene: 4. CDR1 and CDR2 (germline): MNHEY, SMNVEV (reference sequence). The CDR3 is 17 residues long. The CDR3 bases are TGTGCCAGCAGTTTACTAGCGGGACCGTCGAACACCGGGGAGCTGTTTTTT. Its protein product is CASSLLAGPSNTGELFF.

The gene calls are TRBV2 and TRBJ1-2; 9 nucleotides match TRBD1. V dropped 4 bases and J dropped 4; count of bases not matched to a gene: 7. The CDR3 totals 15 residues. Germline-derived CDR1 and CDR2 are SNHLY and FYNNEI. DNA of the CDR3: TGTGCCAGCAGTGCACAGGGGGCAAAAATCTATGGCTACACCTTC. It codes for CASSAQGAKIYGYTF.

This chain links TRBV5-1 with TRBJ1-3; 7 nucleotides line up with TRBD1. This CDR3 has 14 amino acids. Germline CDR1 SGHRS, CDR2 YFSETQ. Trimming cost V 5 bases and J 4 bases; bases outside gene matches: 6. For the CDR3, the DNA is TGCGCCAGCAGGCAACCAGGGGGAGGAAACACCATATATTTT. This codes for CASRQPGGGNTIYF.

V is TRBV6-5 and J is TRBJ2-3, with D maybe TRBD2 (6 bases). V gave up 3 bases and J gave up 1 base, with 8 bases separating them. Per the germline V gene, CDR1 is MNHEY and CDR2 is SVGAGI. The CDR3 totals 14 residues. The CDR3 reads CASSYASGTDTQYF. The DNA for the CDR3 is TGTGCCAGCAGTTATGCTAGCGGCACAGATACGCAGTATTTT.

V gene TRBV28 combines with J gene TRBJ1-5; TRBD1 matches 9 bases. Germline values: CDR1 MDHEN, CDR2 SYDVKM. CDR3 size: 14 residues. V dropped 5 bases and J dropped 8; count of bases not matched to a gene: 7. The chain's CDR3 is CASSGGQGRKPQHF. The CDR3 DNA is TGTGCCAGCAGTGGGGGACAGGGCAGGAAGCCCCAGCATTTT.

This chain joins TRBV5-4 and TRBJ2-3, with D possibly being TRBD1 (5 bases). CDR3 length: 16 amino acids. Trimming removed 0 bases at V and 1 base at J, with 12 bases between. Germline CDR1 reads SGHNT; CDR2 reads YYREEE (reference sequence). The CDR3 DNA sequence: TGTGCCAGCAGCTTGGGTGCAGGGTGGGGCACAGATACGCAGTATTTT. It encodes CASSLGAGWGTDTQYF.

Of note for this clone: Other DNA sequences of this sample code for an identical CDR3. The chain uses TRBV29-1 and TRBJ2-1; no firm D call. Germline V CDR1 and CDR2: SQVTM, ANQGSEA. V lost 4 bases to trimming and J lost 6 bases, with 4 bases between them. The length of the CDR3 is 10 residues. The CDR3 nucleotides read TGCAGCGTTGGTGGCAATGAGCAGTTCTTC. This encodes CSVGGNEQFF.

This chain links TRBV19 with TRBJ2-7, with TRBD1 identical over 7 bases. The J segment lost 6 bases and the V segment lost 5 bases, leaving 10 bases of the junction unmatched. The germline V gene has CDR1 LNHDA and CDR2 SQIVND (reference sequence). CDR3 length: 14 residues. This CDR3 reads CASSANRGRSEQYF. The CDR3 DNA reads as TGTGCCAGTAGTGCCAACAGGGGACGCTCCGAGCAGTACTTC.

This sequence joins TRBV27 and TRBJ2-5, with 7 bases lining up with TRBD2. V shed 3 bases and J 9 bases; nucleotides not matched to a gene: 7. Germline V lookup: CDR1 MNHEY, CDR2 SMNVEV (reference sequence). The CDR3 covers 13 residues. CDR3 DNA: TGTGCCAGCAGTTTTGAAAGGGGAGGGGCCCAGTACTTC. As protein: CASSFERGGAQYF.

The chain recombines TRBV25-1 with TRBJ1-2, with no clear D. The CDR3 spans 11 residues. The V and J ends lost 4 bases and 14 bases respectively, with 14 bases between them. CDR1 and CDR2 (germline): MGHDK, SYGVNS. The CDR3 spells CASSGPGSHTF. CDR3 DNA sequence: TGTGCCAGCAGTGGCCCTGGCAGTCATACCTTC.

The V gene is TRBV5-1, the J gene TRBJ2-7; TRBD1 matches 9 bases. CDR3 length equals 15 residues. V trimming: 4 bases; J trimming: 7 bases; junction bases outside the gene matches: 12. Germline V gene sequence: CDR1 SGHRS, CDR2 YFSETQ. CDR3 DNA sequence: TGCGCCAGCAGCCTGTCGGGACAGGGTACGGGGGAGCAGTACTTC. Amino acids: CASSLSGQGTGEQYF.

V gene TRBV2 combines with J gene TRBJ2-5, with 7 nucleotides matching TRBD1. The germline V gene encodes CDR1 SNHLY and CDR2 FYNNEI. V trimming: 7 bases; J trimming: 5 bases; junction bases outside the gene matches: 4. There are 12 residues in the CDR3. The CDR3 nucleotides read TGTGCCAGCAATCCACAGGGGGAGACCCAGTACTTC. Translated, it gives CASNPQGETQYF.

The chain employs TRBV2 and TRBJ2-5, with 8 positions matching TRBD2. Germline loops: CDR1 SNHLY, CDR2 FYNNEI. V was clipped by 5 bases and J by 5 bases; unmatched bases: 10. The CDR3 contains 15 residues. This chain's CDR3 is CASSSGAGLGETQYF. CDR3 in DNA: TGTGCCAGCAGTTCGGGGGCGGGACTAGGGGAGACCCAGTACTTC.

The CDR3 DNA reads TGTGCCAGTAAAAGGACAGGGGCGGTGTTGGGCTACAATGAGCAGTTCTTC. Its protein is CASKRTGAVLGYNEQFF. The rearrangement joins TRBV19 to TRBJ2-1, with 9 bases lining up with TRBD1. From germline, CDR1 is LNHDA and CDR2 SQIVND (reference sequence). V lost 7 bases to trimming and J lost 3 bases; unmatched junction nucleotides: 13. This CDR3 comprises 17 residues.

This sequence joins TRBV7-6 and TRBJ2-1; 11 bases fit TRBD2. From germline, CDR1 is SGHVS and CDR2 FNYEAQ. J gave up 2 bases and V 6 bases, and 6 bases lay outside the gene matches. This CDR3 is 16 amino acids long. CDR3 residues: CASSLGLAEAYNEQFF. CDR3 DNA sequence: TGTGCCAGCAGTTTGGGACTAGCGGAGGCCTACAATGAGCAGTTCTTC.

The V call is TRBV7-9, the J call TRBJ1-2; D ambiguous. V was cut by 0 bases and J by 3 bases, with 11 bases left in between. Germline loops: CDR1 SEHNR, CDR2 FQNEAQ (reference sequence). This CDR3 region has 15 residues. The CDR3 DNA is TGTGCCAGCAGCTTAGCGCTAACGGCCGACTATGGCTACACCTTC. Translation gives CASSLALTADYGYTF. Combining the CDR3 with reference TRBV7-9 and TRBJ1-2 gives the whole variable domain DTGVSQNPRHKITKRGQNVTFRCDPISEHNRLYWYRQTLGQGPEFLTYFQNEAQLEKSRLLSDRFSAERPKGSFSTLEIQRTEQGDSAMYLCASSLALTADYGYTFGSGTRLTVV.

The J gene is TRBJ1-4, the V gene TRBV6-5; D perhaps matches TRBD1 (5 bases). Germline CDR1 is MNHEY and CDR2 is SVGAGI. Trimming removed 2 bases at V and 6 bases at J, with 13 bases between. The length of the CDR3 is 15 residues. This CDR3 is CASSYTGRVHEKLFF. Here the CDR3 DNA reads TGTGCCAGCAGTTACACGGGCAGGGTTCATGAAAAACTGTTTTTT.

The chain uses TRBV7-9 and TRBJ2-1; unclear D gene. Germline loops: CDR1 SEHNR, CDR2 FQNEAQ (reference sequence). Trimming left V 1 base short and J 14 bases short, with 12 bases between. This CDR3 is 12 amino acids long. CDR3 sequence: CASSLEVGGKFF. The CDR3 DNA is TGTGCCAGCAGCTTAGAGGTGGGTGGGAAGTTCTTC.

CDR3 loop: CASTQPPSNEQFF. CDR3 coding DNA: TGTGCCAGCACCCAGCCCCCGTCAAATGAGCAGTTCTTC. This chain joins TRBV25-1 and TRBJ2-1, with D uncertain. This CDR3 has 13 amino acids. V was pared by 7 bases and J by 7 bases, with 14 bases between. Germline V gene sequence: CDR1 MGHDK, CDR2 SYGVNS.

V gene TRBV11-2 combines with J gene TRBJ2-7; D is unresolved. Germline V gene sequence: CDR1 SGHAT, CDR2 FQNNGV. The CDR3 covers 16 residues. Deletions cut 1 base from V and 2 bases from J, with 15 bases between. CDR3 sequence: CASSLVPSTPTYEQYF. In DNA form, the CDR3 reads TGTGCCAGCAGCTTAGTTCCCTCCACTCCGACCTACGAGCAGTACTTC.

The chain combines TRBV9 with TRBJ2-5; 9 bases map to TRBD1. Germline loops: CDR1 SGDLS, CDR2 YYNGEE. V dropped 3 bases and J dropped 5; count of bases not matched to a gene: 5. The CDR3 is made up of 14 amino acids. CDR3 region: CASSAGQGSETQYF. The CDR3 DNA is TGTGCCAGCAGCGCCGGACAGGGGTCGGAGACCCAGTACTTC.

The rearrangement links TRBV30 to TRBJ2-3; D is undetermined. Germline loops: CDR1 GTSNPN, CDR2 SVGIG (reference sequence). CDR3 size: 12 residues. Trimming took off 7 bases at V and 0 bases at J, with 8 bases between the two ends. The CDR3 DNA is TGTGCCTTCGACCTAAGCACAGATACGCAGTATTTT. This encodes CAFDLSTDTQYF.

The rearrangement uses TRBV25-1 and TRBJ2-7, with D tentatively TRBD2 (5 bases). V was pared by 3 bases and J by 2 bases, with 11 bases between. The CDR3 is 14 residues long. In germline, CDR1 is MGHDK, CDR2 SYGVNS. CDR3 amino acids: CASSDYGIPYEQYF. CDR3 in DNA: TGTGCCAGCAGTGACTACGGGATCCCCTACGAGCAGTACTTC.